This T cell receptor (beta chain) was sequenced for a study of T cell clones after liver transplantation (dated by TCRdb to 2018 to 2020). Turning to the overall study: Samples were obtained from ITN030ST, a randomized trial in which withdrawal of immunosuppression was attempted within 2 years of liver transplantation. Donor-reactive T cell clones were identified using TCRbeta sequencing after a pre-transplant mixed lymphocyte reaction and were then followed in post-transplant blood. Third party-reactive TCRbeta sequences from pre-transplant MLRs were also identified as an antigen-independent comparator for donor-reactive sequences. Of the eight recipients, a few were HCV-positive, while the remaining recipients had been transplanted for non-autoimmune, non-viral indications. The subjects received no induction therapy and were kept on standard immunosuppression until randomization at 12-24 months post-transplant. Tolerance was defined as complete immunosuppression withdrawal for at least one year with no rise in liver enzymes beyond twice the upper limit of normal. Blood samples were taken pre-transplant, pre-randomization before withdrawal, and post-randomization after full withdrawal or failed withdrawal. Of the 8 liver transplant recipients making up the studied cohort, 3 were classified as tolerant and 5 as non-tolerant. Broad study findings and their caveats: In two subjects, low numbers of available donor cells limited the measurable donor-reactive repertoire. Because allograft tissue specimens were not available, migration of donor-reactive T cells into the graft, rather than deletion, may have occurred. When repertoire turnover was taken into account, detection of donor-reactive sequences was significantly reduced in 7 of 8 subjects for CD4 and in 8 of 8 subjects for CD8. A greater decline was seen for donor-reactive sequences than for third party-reactive sequences, suggesting partial antigen-specific deletion unrelated to withdrawal success. Conclusions were preliminary, limited by small, heterogeneous patient numbers and non-standardized post-transplant time points. In most of the 8 subjects, regardless of tolerance or HCV status, circulating donor-reactive CD4 TCRbeta sequences dropped significantly post-transplant.

Thawed unstimulated PBMCs were stained for CD3, CD4 and CD8 and FACS-sorted into CD3+CD4+ and CD3+CD8+ populations. All 8 studied subjects were randomized to withdrawal of immunosuppression. The Qiagen DNeasy Blood and Tissue Kit was used for genomic DNA isolation. This clone was seen more than once but under ten times. The antigen it recognizes is unknown. No base-level quality is on record; no much larger clone is a single base apart. Per the germline V gene (reference sequence), GTSNPN is the CDR1 and SVGIG is the CDR2. Trimming takes 4 bases off V and 5 bases off J; junction bases not matched to a gene: 7. The CDR3 sequence holds 14 residues, the cysteine and phenylalanine included. Of the read, only the CDR3 DNA is kept; its 42 bases are in frame from base 1. High-throughput TCRbeta CDR3 sequencing of frozen genomic DNA was performed by immunoSEQ, with PCR amplification, mapping, bias correction and internal controls included. As for the original processing: Only productive rearrangements were retained, and each unique TCRbeta sequence was defined by its CDR3 nucleotide sequence together with its V and J gene. Donor-reactive sequences required at least 5-fold expansion in CFSE-low cells versus unstimulated pre-transplant cells and at least 0.01% frequency. Per-subject minimum frequency thresholds, based on the lowest-template unstimulated sample, ensured at least 90% detection power. Repertoire turnover was measured by Jensen-Shannon divergence between the top 1000 TCRbeta sequences post- and pre-transplant. Changes in detection of donor-reactive sequences were tested with two-sided Fisher's exact tests. TCRdb limited this immuneACCESS table to in-frame rearrangements with V and J called. A share of clones is missing; checked studies link under half to unresolved V genes, and the rest is unexplained. From that table come the V and J calls and clone size; the DNA was used to work out D and trimming. A total of more than 45,000 clones appear in this sample, approximately 70% of them only once. The ten largest clones add up to approximately 2.6% of the sample.

This sequence originates from a human patient who received a liver transplant. Once a transplant has taken place, some T cells may be donor derived. The chain couples TRBV30 to TRBJ1-4, and TRBD1 aligns with 7 junction nucleotides. The material sequenced was CD4+ T cells from blood, taken at the roughly 16-month timepoint. The CDR3 region reads CAWNEGQKNEKLFF. The DNA sequence reads TGTGCCTGGAACGAGGGACAGAAGAATGAAAAACTGTTTTTT.